This T cell receptor (beta chain) appears in the sequencing data of a study of T cell repertoires in cytomegalovirus infection (dated by TCRdb to the late 2010s). With regard to the full study: The peptide stimulations were aimed at well-studied HLA-B-restricted epitopes as well as recently identified HLA-C-restricted CMV epitopes, whose presentation resists viral immunomodulation. Donor HLA type was relevant to the analysis, as public TCR beta signatures indicated carriage of CMV infection together with the matching HLA type.

Sample treatment or condition, as interpreted from the label and publication: in vitro stimulation with specific CMV peptide epitopes to enrich CMV-specific T cells. The CDR3, cysteine through phenylalanine, is 15 amino acids long. Here the CDR3 DNA is all that survives: 45 bases in frame from base 1. V and J are trimmed by 6 bases and 4 bases, and the gene matches miss 6 bases of the junction. The germline V gene specifies SGHVS as CDR1 and FNYEAQ as CDR2. Remarks on this clonotype: Its antigen specificity is not known. No clone much larger than this one lies a single base away; base qualities are absent.

Study-wide conclusions, independent of this receptor: The ex vivo response was dominated by HLA-C-restricted CMV-specific TCR beta clonotypes, which also provided the single most frequent clonotype in two of eight donors. Carriers of CMV infection plus the relevant HLA type were discriminated by the cumulative frequency of public TCR beta family members in the study cohort and in an independent approximately 350-donor cohort.

The sequencer listed for this sample is Illumina HiSeq 1500. TCRdb redid the processing of the public reads, applying fastp at Q25 and MiXCR, and retained in-frame beta chains. Every distinct CDR3 protein forms one entry, paired with its most common genes and DNA. The sample profile shows fewer than 130,000 distinct CDR3 sequences; approximately 45% of them were found once. The ten largest account for less than 80% of the sample. The specimen comprised CD8+ T cells from cultured PBMCs, sampled from culture after CMV antigen stimulation. The rearrangement combines TRBV7-6 with TRBJ2-2; TRBD1 matches 9 bases in the middle. This TCR was recovered from a human donor in good health (CMV status not recorded). Some clones in this sample may be carry-over from other donors' samples. CDR3 protein: CASRPGQGFTGELFF. The nucleotide sequence reads as follows: TGTGCCAGCAGACCGGGACAGGGCTTCACCGGGGAGCTGTTTTTT.